These 28 T cell receptor beta chains originate from one sample sequenced in a study of identifying expanded T cells in peripheral blood. Using immunoSEQ multiplex PCR, the repertoire was profiled, and TCRdb retains in-frame clones only, with some absent. The table lists under 85,000 clones, roughly 84% of them singletons, with 20% in the top ten. Sequencing was done on a sample of blood. All receptors derive from a person aged 18 to 69 in good health.

The V and J genes are TRBV6-6 and TRBJ1-5; possible D gene TRBD1, 5 bases. Trimming took off 2 bases at V and 0 bases at J, with 8 bases between the two ends. The CDR3 covers 15 residues. The germline gives CDR1 MNHNY, CDR2 SVGAGI (reference sequence). The CDR3 bases are TGTGCCAGCAGTTACAGGGGTTATAGCAATCAGCCCCAGCATTTT. Translation: CASSYRGYSNQPQHF.

This sequence joins TRBV28 and TRBJ2-1; no reliable D call. This CDR3 has 14 amino acids. Between the trimmed V and J ends, which lost 5 bases and 9 bases, there was a span of 17 bases. CDR1 MDHEN and CDR2 SYDVKM come from the germline V gene. As DNA, the CDR3 is TGTGCCAGCAGTGCCCACAGCGACCTGGGTGAGCAGTTCTTC. It codes for CASSAHSDLGEQFF.

J is TRBJ2-5 and V is TRBV9; a weak D match, TRBD2 (7 bases). Germline loops: CDR1 SGDLS, CDR2 YYNGEE. Deletions cut 0 bases from V and 5 bases from J, with 17 bases between. The CDR3 covers 16 residues. The DNA of the CDR3 is TGTGCCAGCAGCGTAGGGGGGGGCACTACACCGGAGACCCAGTACTTC. Translation: CASSVGGGTTPETQYF.

CDR3 region: CATVPGLAWNEQFF. CDR3 coding DNA: TGTGCCACCGTTCCGGGACTAGCGTGGAATGAGCAGTTCTTC. The chain recombines TRBV7-2 with TRBJ2-1; TRBD2 agrees at 10 bases. Germline V lookup: CDR1 SGHTA, CDR2 FQGNSA. Unmatched junction bases numbered 10, after V lost 10 bases and J lost 7 bases. The CDR3 extends over 14 amino acids.

This chain joins TRBV7-2 and TRBJ2-1; the D gene is possibly TRBD1 (5 bases). Germline V gene data show CDR1 as SGHTA and CDR2 as FQGNSA. CDR3 length equals 13 residues. V lost 5 bases and J 4 bases, leaving 9 bases between the germline ends. CDR3 DNA sequence: TGTGCCAGCAGCAGCGACAGTTACAATGAGCAGTTCTTC. It is translated as CASSSDSYNEQFF.

V gene TRBV28 combines with J gene TRBJ2-7, with unresolved D. The CDR3 totals 11 residues. Between the trimmed V and J ends, which lost 4 bases and 2 bases, there was a span of 3 bases. Germline-derived CDR1 and CDR2 are MDHEN and SYDVKM. In DNA form, the CDR3 reads TGTGCCAGCAGTTCCCCCTACGAGCAGTACTTC. This translates into CASSSPYEQYF.

The genes are TRBV4-3 and TRBJ2-5; TRBD2 matches 8 bases. Germline V lookup: CDR1 LGHNA, CDR2 YSLEER. J gave up 5 bases and V 2 bases, and 7 bases lay outside the gene matches. The CDR3 totals 15 residues. The CDR3, as DNA: TGCGCCAGCAGCCAACAAGCGGGAGTCGGGGAGACCCAGTACTTC. Translated: CASSQQAGVGETQYF.

The genes are TRBV15 and TRBJ2-5; 7 bases match TRBD1. The CDR3 is made up of 16 amino acids. Germline assignment: CDR1 LNHNV and CDR2 YYDKDF (reference sequence). Losses at the gene ends were 1 base for V and 2 bases for J; bases not matched to a gene: 7. In DNA, the CDR3 is TGTGCCACCAGCAGAGGACAGGGAAGGGTTCAAGAGACCCAGTACTTC. Translating it yields CATSRGQGRVQETQYF.

V usage is TRBV9 and J usage is TRBJ2-7; 12 positions match TRBD2. The V segment lost 2 bases and the J segment 6 bases; nucleotides outside the gene matches: 6. Per germline, CDR1 SGDLS and CDR2 YYNGEE. CDR3 length: 15 residues. The CDR3 nucleotides read TGTGCCAGCAGCGTGACTAGCGGGAGCTTATCCGAGCAGTACTTC. Translation gives CASSVTSGSLSEQYF. The full variable domain, completed using reference TRBV9 and TRBJ2-7, is DSGVTQTPKHLITATGQRVTLRCSPRSGDLSVYWYQQSLDQGLQFLIQYYNGEERAKGNILERFSAQQFPDLHSELNLSSLELGDSALYFCASSVTSGSLSEQYFGPGTRLTVT.

The chain couples TRBV28 to TRBJ1-2; 10 nucleotides agree with TRBD1. Germline V gene sequence: CDR1 MDHEN, CDR2 SYDVKM. This CDR3 region has 15 residues. V was pared by 5 bases and J by 9 bases, with 12 bases of the junction left unmatched. The CDR3 spells CASSLQAGTGVRYTF. The DNA for the CDR3 is TGTGCCAGCAGTCTACAGGCCGGGACAGGGGTGCGCTACACCTTC.

This chain uses TRBV19 with TRBJ2-4, with D perhaps matching TRBD2 (6 bases). The CDR3 is made up of 13 amino acids. The V gene lost 5 bases and the J gene lost 6 bases, with 11 bases spanning the gap. The germline CDR1 and CDR2 sequences are LNHDA and SQIVND (reference sequence). CDR3 region: CASSAQGGNIQYF. The CDR3 coding sequence is TGTGCCAGTAGTGCCCAGGGAGGAAACATTCAGTACTTC. The complete variable domain, with remaining parts taken from reference TRBV19 and TRBJ2-4, reads DGGITQSPKYLFRKEGQNVTLSCEQNLNHDAMYWYRQDPGQGLRLIYYSQIVNDFQKGDIAEGYSVSREKKESFPLTVTSAQKNPTAFYLCASSAQGGNIQYFGAGTRLSVL.

The chain couples TRBV29-1 to TRBJ2-7; 7 bases map to TRBD1. The CDR3 extends over 13 amino acids. In germline, CDR1 is SQVTM, CDR2 ANQGSEA. With V trimmed by 1 base and J by 3 bases, 3 bases remained unmatched. Here the CDR3 reads CSVEGDRVYEQYF. CDR3 nucleotide sequence: TGCAGCGTTGAAGGAGACAGGGTCTACGAGCAGTACTTC.

This chain uses TRBV19 with TRBJ1-1, with 8 nucleotides matching TRBD1. With V trimmed by 4 bases and J by 5 bases, 6 bases remained unmatched. The CDR3 contains 14 residues. CDR1 is LNHDA and CDR2 is SQIVND in the germline V gene (reference sequence). The chain's CDR3 is CASSSDRGRTEAFF. Here the CDR3 DNA reads TGTGCCAGTAGTAGTGACAGGGGCCGGACTGAAGCTTTCTTT.

V is TRBV9 and J is TRBJ2-7; 8 positions agree with TRBD2. The CDR3 length is 15 residues. Germline values: CDR1 SGDLS, CDR2 YYNGEE. J lost 3 bases, V lost 0 bases, and 5 bases had no gene match. The CDR3 DNA follows: TGTGCCAGCAGCGTAGCCCCACTAGCGGACTACGAGCAGTACTTC. Amino acid sequence: CASSVAPLADYEQYF.

The chain couples TRBV7-3 to TRBJ1-1; a weak D match, TRBD1 (5 bases). In germline, CDR1 is SGHTA, CDR2 FQGTGA. The ends were cut back, 5 bases at V and 2 bases at J, with 12 bases in the middle. This CDR3 spans 14 amino acids. The CDR3 here is CASSPKTANTEAFF. CDR3 in DNA: TGTGCCAGCAGCCCGAAGACAGCAAACACTGAAGCTTTCTTT. The variable domain in full, completed from reference TRBV7-3 and TRBJ1-1, reads GAGVSQTPSNKVTEKGKYVELRCDPISGHTALYWYRQSLGQGPEFLIYFQGTGAADDSGLPNDRFFAVRPEGSVSTLKIQRTERGDSAVYLCASSPKTANTEAFFGQGTRLTVV.

This clone was observed at least ten times. The V gene is TRBV7-6, the J gene TRBJ1-3, with TRBD1 as a possible D gene (6 bases). This CDR3 contains 18 residues. Germline lookup yields CDR1 SGHVS and CDR2 FNYEAQ. V was cut by 5 bases and J by 1 base, with 21 bases left in between. CDR3 coding DNA: TGTGCCAGCAGCAGGGGGGCAGTTCTCTCATCTTCTGGAAACACCATATATTTT. Translating it yields CASSRGAVLSSSGNTIYF.

The V and J genes are TRBV28 and TRBJ2-7; possibly TRBD2 for D (5 bases). Germline V gives CDR1 MDHEN, CDR2 SYDVKM. The germline V and J ends were trimmed by 6 bases and 5 bases, with 17 bases remaining between them. This CDR3 contains 14 residues. CDR3 residues: CASSLISSRDEQYF. The CDR3 region has the DNA TGTGCCAGCAGCCTTATCTCATCGAGGGACGAGCAGTACTTC.

This clone was detected only once. The V call is TRBV18, the J call TRBJ1-5; D gene ambiguous. This CDR3 is 15 amino acids long. V lost 6 bases, J lost 4 bases, and 16 bases lay in between. Germline values: CDR1 KGHSH, CDR2 LQKENI. The CDR3 DNA follows: TGTGCCAGCTCGGCTTTGGTGGGCGAAAATCAGCCCCAGCATTTT. Translation: CASSALVGENQPQHF.

The chain links TRBV19 to TRBJ1-5; D is undetermined. The CDR3 covers 15 residues. V lost 3 bases and J 5 bases, leaving 14 bases between the germline ends. Looked up from germline, CDR1 is LNHDA and CDR2 is SQIVND (reference sequence). The CDR3 loop reads CASSIGPNNYQPQHF. In DNA, the CDR3 is TGTGCCAGTAGTATCGGCCCGAACAACTATCAGCCCCAGCATTTT. Filled out from reference TRBV19 and TRBJ1-5, the complete variable domain reads DGGITQSPKYLFRKEGQNVTLSCEQNLNHDAMYWYRQDPGQGLRLIYYSQIVNDFQKGDIAEGYSVSREKKESFPLTVTSAQKNPTAFYLCASSIGPNNYQPQHFGDGTRLSIL.

This clone was found once. V is TRBV7-9 and J is TRBJ1-4; TRBD1 matches 10 bases. J was trimmed by 4 bases and V by 7 bases; bases with no gene match: 6. The germline CDR1 and CDR2 sequences are SEHNR and FQNEAQ (reference sequence). The CDR3 spans 15 residues. The CDR3 loop reads CASNPGQGNNEKLFF. The CDR3 DNA is TGTGCCAGCAACCCGGGACAGGGGAATAATGAAAAACTGTTTTTT.

This clone is labeled medium-sized (0.01 to 0.1%). This chain joins TRBV18 and TRBJ2-2, with TRBD2 matching 8 bases. With V trimmed by 1 base and J by 3 bases, 1 base remained unmatched. The germline V gene has CDR1 KGHSH and CDR2 LQKENI. The CDR3 loop spans 15 amino acids. CDR3 sequence reads: CASSPLLADTGELFF. The CDR3 region has the DNA TGTGCCAGCTCACCACTACTAGCGGACACCGGGGAGCTGTTTTTT.

The V call is TRBV4-1, the J call TRBJ1-6, with D unclear. The CDR3 sequence is 14 residues long. Germline values: CDR1 MGHRA, CDR2 YSYEKL. V was cut by 2 bases and J by 8 bases, with 10 bases left in between. The CDR3 here is CASSQKEGDSPLHF. The CDR3 DNA is TGCGCCAGCAGCCAAAAGGAGGGCGATTCACCCCTCCACTTT.

This clone is labeled as medium-sized. The chain combines TRBV11-3 with TRBJ1-2; D is undetermined. Germline CDR1 is SGHNT and CDR2 is YENEEA. V lost 2 bases and J lost 6, with 13 bases in between. The length of the CDR3 is 14 residues. DNA of the CDR3: TGTGCCAGCAGCTTAATGTCAGTGTCGAATGGCTACACCTTC. Protein product: CASSLMSVSNGYTF.

The CDR3 region has the DNA TGTGCCAGCAGCCAAGAAGCGGGAACTACAGATACGCAGTATTTT. This translates into CASSQEAGTTDTQYF. This chain uses TRBV4-2 with TRBJ2-3; 7 nucleotides line up with TRBD2. The germline gives CDR1 LGHNA, CDR2 YNFKEQ. This CDR3 region has 15 residues. The V segment lost 0 bases and the J segment 3 bases; nucleotides outside the gene matches: 3.

V and J are TRBV5-1 and TRBJ2-5; D may correspond to TRBD1 or TRBD2 (7 bases each). V dropped 4 bases and J dropped 5 bases, with 27 bases sitting between them. The germline V gene has CDR1 SGHRS and CDR2 YFSETQ. This CDR3 has 18 amino acids. CDR3 nucleotides: TGCGCCAGCAGCCGGGAGGTAGGGGGCGGACTAGGTTTGGAGACCCAGTACTTC. Amino acids: CASSREVGGGLGLETQYF.

The genes are TRBV9 and TRBJ2-1, with a weak D call TRBD1 (6 bases). The CDR3 runs to 15 residues. Per germline, CDR1 SGDLS and CDR2 YYNGEE. Trimming shortened V by 0 bases and J by 3 bases, and 10 bases separated the two germline ends. This chain's CDR3 is CASSVEGTSYNEQFF. As DNA, the CDR3 is TGTGCCAGCAGCGTAGAAGGGACAAGCTACAATGAGCAGTTCTTC.

This chain joins TRBV28 and TRBJ2-7; D gene ambiguous. Germline-derived CDR1 and CDR2 are MDHEN and SYDVKM. Trimming took 7 bases from V and 3 from J, leaving 4 bases between them. The CDR3 has 10 residues. The CDR3: CASMNYEQYF. Here the CDR3 DNA reads TGTGCCAGCATGAACTACGAGCAGTACTTC.

V gene TRBV4-3 combines with J gene TRBJ2-1; D is possibly TRBD1 (5 bases). The CDR3 consists of 15 residues. V was shortened by 0 bases and J by 7 bases, with 13 bases between the two germline ends. Germline CDR1 LGHNA, CDR2 YSLEER. The CDR3 DNA reads TGCGCCAGCAGCCAAGATGCAGGGTTGAGAAATGAGCAGTTCTTC. This codes for CASSQDAGLRNEQFF.